This T cell receptor (beta chain) originates from a study of T cell responses to AZD1222 COVID-19 vaccine. Overall study results and limits: At baseline, seropositivity was found in only a handful of AZD1222 recipients. No repertoire was sampled before or during the peak T cell response, only after it.

Profiling relied on immunoSEQ multiplex PCR, and the TCRdb table lists in-frame clones only, not all of them. The sample holds 65,000 to 95,000 clones, around 80% seen once. The sample holds one count of this clone. Antigen: not known. The specimen comprised peripheral blood, sampled on day 0 of AZD1222 vaccination. The source of this sequence is an adult in good health.

CDR3 region: CASTNSATDTQYF. CDR3 bases: TGTGCCAGCACTAACAGTGCCACAGATACGCAGTATTTT. The chain carries TRBV6-5 and TRBJ2-3; D gene uncertain. Germline CDR1 and CDR2: MNHEY and SVGAGI. Trimming pared 7 bases from V and 2 bases from J, leaving 10 bases between. This CDR3 is built from 13 residues.